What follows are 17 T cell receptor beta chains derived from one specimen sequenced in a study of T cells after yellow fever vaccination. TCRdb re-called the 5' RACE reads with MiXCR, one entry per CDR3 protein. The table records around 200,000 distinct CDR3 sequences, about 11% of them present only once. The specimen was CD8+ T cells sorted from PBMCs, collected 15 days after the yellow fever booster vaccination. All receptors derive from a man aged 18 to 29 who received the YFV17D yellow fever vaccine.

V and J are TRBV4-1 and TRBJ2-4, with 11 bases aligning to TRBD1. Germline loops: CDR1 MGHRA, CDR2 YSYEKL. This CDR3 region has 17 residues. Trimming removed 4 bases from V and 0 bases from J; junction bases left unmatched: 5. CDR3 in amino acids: CASSPGQGALAKNIQYF. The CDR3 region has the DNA TGCGCCAGCAGCCCCGGACAGGGGGCCTTAGCCAAAAACATTCAGTACTTC.

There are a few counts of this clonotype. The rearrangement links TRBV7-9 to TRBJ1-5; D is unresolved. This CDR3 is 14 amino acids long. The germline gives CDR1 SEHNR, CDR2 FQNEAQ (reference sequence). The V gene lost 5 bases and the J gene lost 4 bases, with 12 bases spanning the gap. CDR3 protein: CASSPGIGNQPQHF. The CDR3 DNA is TGTGCCAGCAGCCCGGGAATTGGGAATCAGCCCCAGCATTTT.

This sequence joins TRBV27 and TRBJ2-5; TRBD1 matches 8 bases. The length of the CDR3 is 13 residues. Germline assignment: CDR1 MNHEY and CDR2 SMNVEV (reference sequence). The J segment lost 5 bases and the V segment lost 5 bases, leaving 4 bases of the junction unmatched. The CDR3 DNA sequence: TGTGCCAGCAGTCAGACAGGGGTTGAGACCCAGTACTTC. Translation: CASSQTGVETQYF.

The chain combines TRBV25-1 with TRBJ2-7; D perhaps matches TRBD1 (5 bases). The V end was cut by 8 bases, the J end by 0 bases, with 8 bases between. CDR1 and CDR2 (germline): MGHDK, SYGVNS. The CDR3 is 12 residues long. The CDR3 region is CASGDSSYEQYV. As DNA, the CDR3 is TGTGCCAGCGGCGACAGCTCCTACGAGCAGTACGTC.

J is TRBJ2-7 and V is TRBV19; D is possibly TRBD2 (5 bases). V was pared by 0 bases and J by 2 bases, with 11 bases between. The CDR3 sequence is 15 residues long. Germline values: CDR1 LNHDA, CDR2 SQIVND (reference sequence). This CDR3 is CASSIDHGGPYEQYF. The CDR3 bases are TGTGCCAGTAGTATAGATCATGGAGGTCCCTACGAGCAGTACTTC.

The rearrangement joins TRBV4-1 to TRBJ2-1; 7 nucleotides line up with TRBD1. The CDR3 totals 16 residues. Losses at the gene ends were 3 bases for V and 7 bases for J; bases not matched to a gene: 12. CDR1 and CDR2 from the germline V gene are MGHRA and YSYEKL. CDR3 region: CASSHRDRAGGNEQFF. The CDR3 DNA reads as TGCGCCAGCAGCCATCGCGACAGGGCTGGGGGTAATGAGCAGTTCTTC.

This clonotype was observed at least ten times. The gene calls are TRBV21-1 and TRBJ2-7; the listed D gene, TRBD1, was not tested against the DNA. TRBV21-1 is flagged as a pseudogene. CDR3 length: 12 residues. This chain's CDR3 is CASSKTGNEQYV. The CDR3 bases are TGTGCCAGCAGCAAGACAGGGAACGAGCAGTACGTC.

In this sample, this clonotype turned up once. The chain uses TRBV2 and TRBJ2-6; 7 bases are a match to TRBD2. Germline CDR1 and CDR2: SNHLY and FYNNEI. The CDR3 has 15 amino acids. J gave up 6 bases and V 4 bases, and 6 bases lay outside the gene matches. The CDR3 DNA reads TGTGCCAGCAGTGTTGGGGGGGATATGGCCAACGTCCTGACTTTC. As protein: CASSVGGDMANVLTF.

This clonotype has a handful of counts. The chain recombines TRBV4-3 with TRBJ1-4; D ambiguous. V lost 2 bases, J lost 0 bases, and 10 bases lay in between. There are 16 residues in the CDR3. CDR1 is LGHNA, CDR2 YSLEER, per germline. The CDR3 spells CASSQRHESTNEKLFF. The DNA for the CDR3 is TGCGCCAGCAGCCAACGACACGAGTCAACTAATGAAAAACTGTTTTTT.

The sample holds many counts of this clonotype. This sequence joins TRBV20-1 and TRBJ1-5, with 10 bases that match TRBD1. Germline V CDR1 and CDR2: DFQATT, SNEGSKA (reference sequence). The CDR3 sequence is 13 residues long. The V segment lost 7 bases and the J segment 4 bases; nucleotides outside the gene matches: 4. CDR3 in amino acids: CSGTGQGNQPQHF. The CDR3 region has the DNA TGCAGTGGGACGGGACAGGGGAATCAGCCCCAGCATTTT.

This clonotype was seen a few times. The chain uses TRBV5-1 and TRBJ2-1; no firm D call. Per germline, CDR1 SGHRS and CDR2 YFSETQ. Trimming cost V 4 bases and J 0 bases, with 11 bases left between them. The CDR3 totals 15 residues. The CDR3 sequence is CASSPSSNSYNEQFF. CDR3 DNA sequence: TGCGCCAGCAGCCCCTCTTCGAACTCCTACAATGAGCAGTTCTTC.

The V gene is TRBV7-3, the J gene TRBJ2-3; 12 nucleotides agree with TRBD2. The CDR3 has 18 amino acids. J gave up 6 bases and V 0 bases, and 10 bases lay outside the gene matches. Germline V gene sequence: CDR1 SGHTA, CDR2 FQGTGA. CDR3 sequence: CASSLTPTSGGRLDTQYF. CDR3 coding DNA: TGTGCCAGCAGCTTAACACCGACTAGCGGGGGAAGGTTGGATACGCAGTATTTT.

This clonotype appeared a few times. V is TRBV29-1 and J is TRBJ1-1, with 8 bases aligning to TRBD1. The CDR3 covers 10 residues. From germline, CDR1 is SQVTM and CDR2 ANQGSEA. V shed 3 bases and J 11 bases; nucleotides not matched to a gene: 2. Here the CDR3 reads CSVETGEAFF. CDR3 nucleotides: TGCAGCGTTGAGACAGGGGAGGCTTTCTTT.

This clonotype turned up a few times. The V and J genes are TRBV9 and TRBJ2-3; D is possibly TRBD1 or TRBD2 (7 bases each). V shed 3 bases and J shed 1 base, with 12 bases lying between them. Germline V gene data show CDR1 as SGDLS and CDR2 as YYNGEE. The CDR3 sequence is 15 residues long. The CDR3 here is CASSESGTGTDTQYF. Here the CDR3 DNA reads TGTGCCAGCAGCGAGAGCGGGACAGGCACAGATACGCAGTATTTT.

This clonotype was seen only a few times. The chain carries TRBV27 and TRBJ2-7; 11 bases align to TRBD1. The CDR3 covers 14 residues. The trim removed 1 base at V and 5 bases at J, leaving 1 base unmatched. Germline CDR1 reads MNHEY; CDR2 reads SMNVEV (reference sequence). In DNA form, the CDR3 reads TGTGCCAGCAGTTTATGGGGACAGGGGGACGAGCAGTACTTC. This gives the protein CASSLWGQGDEQYF.

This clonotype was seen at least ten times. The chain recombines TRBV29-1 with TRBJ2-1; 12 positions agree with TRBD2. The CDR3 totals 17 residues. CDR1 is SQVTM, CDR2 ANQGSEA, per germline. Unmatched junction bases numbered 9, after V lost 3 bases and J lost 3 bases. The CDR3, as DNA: TGCAGCGTTGATGTCGCTAGCGGGGGGGCAAGCTACAATGAGCAGTTCTTC. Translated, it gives CSVDVASGGASYNEQFF.

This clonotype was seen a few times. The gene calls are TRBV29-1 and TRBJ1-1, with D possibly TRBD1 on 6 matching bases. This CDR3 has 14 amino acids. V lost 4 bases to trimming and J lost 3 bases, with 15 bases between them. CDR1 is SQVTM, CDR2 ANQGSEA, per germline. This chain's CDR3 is CSVVPGGADTEAFF. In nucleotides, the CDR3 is TGCAGCGTTGTGCCCGGGGGCGCCGACACTGAAGCTTTCTTT. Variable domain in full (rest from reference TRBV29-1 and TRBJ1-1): SAVISQKPSRDICQRGTSLTIQCQVDSQVTMMFWYRQQPGQSLTLIATANQGSEATYESGFVIDKFPISRPNLTFSTLTVSNMSPEDSSIYLCSVVPGGADTEAFFGQGTRLTVV.